The entry that follows covers one TCR beta chain sequence. Its antigen remains unidentified. The sample belongs to a study of cytomegalovirus exposure and HLA in healthy donors. Study-level findings and limits: Cytomegalovirus association was listed for 164 TCR beta chains. The tendency of first-cohort TCR clusters to co-occur in the approximately 110 validation repertoires was identified by a subsequent analysis. Usually a TCR sequence was rare, but some public TCRs were found in many donors.

This CDR3 is built from 11 residues. Between the trimmed V and J ends, which lost 7 bases and 5 bases, there was a span of 11 bases. Germline CDR1 DFQATT, CDR2 SNEGSKA (reference sequence). The donors were part of the validation cohort of fewer than 150 subjects. That cohort was separate from the first cohort, which comprised about 730 subjects. Clones were sequenced by immunoSEQ multiplex PCR, and TCRdb holds only the in-frame ones, with some missing. Of over 150,000 clones in the sample, 91% were seen once. This sequence originates from a young woman in good health and CMV-seropositive. V is TRBV20-1 and J is TRBJ2-5, with D perhaps TRBD1 (6 bases). The sequenced sample was PBMCs. The CDR3 nucleotides are TGCAGTGGATTGGGGGCCGAGACCCAGTACTTC. Translated, it gives CSGLGAETQYF.